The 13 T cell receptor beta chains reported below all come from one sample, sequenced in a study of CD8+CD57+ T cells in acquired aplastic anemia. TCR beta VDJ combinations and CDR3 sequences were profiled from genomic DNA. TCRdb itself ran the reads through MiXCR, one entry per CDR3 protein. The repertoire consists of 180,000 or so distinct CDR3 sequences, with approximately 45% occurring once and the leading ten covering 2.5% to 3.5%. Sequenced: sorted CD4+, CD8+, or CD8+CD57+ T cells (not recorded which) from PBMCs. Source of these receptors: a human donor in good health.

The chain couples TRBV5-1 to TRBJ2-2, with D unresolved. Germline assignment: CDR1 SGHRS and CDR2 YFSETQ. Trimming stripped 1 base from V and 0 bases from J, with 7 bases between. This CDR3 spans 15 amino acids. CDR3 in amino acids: CASSLLASNTGELFF. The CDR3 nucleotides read TGCGCCAGCAGCTTGTTAGCCTCGAACACCGGGGAGCTGTTTTTT.

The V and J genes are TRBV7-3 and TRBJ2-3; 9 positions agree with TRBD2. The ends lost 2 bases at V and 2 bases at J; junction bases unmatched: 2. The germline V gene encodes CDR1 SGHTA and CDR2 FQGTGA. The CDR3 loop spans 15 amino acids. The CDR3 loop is CASSLGGGVTDTQYF. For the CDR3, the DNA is TGTGCCAGCAGCTTAGGCGGGGGGGTCACAGATACGCAGTATTTT.

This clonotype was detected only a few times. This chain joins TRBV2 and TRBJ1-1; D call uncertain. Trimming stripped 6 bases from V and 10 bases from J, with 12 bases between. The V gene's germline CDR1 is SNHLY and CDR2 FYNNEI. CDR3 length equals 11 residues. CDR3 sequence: CASRVNLRAFF. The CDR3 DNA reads TGTGCCAGCAGGGTAAATCTACGAGCTTTCTTT.

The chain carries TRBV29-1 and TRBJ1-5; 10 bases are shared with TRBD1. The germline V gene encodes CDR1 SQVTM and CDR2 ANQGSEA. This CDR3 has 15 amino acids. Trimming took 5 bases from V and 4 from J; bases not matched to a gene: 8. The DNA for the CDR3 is TGCAGCGTTTGGGGTGGACAGGGGGAAAATCAGCCCCAGCATTTT. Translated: CSVWGGQGENQPQHF.

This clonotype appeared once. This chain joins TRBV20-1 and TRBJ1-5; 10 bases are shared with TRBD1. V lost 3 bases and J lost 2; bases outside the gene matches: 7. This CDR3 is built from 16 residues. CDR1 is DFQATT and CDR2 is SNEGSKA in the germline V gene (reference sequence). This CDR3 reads CSARTGTGEGNQPQHF. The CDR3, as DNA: TGCAGTGCTAGGACCGGGACAGGGGAAGGCAATCAGCCCCAGCATTTT.

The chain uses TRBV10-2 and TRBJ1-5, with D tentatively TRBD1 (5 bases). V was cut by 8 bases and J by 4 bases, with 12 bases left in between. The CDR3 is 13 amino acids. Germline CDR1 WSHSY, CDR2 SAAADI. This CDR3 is CASGREANQPQHF. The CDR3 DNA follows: TGCGCCAGCGGCAGGGAGGCGAATCAGCCCCAGCATTTT.

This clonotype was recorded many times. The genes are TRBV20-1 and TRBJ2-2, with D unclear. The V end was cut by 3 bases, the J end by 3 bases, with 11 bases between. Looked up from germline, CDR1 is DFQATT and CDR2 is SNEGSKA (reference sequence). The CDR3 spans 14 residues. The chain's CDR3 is CSARGPYDTGELFF. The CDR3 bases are TGCAGTGCTAGGGGCCCATACGACACCGGGGAGCTGTTTTTT.

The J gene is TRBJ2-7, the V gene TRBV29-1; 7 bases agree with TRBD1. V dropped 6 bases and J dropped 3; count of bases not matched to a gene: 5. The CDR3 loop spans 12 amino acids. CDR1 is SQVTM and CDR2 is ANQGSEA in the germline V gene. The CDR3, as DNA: TGCAGCGTAGAGGGACAGAACTACGAGCAGTACTTC. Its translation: CSVEGQNYEQYF.

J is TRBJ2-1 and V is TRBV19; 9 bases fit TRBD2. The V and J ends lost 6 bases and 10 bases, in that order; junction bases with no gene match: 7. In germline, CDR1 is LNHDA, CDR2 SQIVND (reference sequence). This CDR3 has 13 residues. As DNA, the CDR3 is TGTGCCAGTAGCCCTCCTGGGACTAGCGAGCAGTTCTTC. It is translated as CASSPPGTSEQFF.

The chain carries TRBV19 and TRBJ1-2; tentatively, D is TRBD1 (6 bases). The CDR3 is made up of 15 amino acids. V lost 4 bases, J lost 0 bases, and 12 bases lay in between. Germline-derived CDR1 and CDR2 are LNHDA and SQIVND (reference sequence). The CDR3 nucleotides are TGTGCCAGTAGTAACCAGGGGCGAGCTAACTATGGCTACACCTTC. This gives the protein CASSNQGRANYGYTF.

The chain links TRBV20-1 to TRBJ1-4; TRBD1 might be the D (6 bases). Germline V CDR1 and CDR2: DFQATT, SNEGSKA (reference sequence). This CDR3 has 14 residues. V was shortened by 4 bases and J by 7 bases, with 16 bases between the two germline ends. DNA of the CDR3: TGCAGTGCTAAGTTTTCAGGGGCGGTTGAAAAACTGTTTTTT. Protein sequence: CSAKFSGAVEKLFF.

The CDR3 DNA follows: TGTGCCAGCCCACCGGCATCATACGAGCAGTACTTC. It translates to CASPPASYEQYF. The V call is TRBV7-2, the J call TRBJ2-7; D uncertain. Per germline, CDR1 SGHTA and CDR2 FQGNSA. CDR3 length equals 12 residues. The V gene lost 8 bases and the J gene lost 4 bases, with 12 bases spanning the gap.

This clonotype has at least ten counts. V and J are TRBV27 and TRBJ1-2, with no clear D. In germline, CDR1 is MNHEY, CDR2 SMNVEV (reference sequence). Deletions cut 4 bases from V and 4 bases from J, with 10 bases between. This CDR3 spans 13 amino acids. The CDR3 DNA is TGTGCCAGCAGTTCGCACGTCGGCTATGGCTACACCTTC. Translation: CASSSHVGYGYTF.